This TCR beta chain originates from a study of OX40 agonist ivuxolimab in advanced cancers. Repertoires were generated with immunoSEQ multiplex PCR, while TCRdb's copy carries only in-frame clones and drops some. This sample yields 60,000 to 80,000 clones, of which over 75% are seen a single time; roughly 4.7% belongs to the top ten. The CDR3 length is 15 residues. Germline loops: CDR1 SGHRS, CDR2 YFSETQ. Losses at the gene ends were 4 bases for V and 3 bases for J; bases not matched to a gene: 9. The sample here was CD4+ or CD8+ T cells sorted from blood, taken in a trial of the OX40 agonist ivuxolimab. The V call is TRBV5-1, the J call TRBJ1-1; TRBD1 aligns across 7 bases. This TCR was recovered from an adult with an advanced solid tumor such as melanoma, head and neck, liver or kidney cancer. Here the CDR3 reads CASSEPQGMDTEAFF. As DNA, the CDR3 is TGCGCCAGCAGCGAGCCACAGGGGATGGACACTGAAGCTTTCTTT.